This T cell receptor beta chain was recorded in a study of T-cell reconstitution after alpha-beta-depleted transplantation in children. General study findings and limits: Some patients showed high day-60 TCRbeta diversity, which derived from surviving recipient T cells and thymic progenitors. A year post-transplant, T-cell counts and diversity derived mostly from newly produced T cells. About two months after transplant, alpha-beta T cells reportedly came from several hundred expanded graft clones.

Germline V gene data show CDR1 as SQVTM and CDR2 as ANQGSEA. This CDR3 is 10 amino acids long. Unique molecular identifiers were used in preparing the TCRbeta library. In TCRdb, the PCR reads were re-called with MiXCR into one record per CDR3 protein. Here the sample spans fewer than 750,000 distinct CDR3 sequences, around 27% being singletons. Points on this clonotype: Its antigen is still unknown. At one of its ends the junction is not consistent with the germline gene, which may arise from a read error.

The source is a boy under two years old with Wiskott-Aldrich syndrome, due to receive a stem cell transplant. Sequencing was performed on PBMCs, taken before TCRalphabeta/CD19-depleted stem cell transplant. The chain recombines TRBV29-1 with TRBJ2-1; D call uncertain. For the CDR3, the DNA is TGCAGCGTGGAAGGCAATGAGCAGTTCTTC. Translating it yields CSVEGNEQFF.